The text below deals with one T cell receptor beta chain. The CDR3 loop spans 16 amino acids. With V trimmed by 5 bases and J by 4 bases, 10 bases remained unmatched. CDR1 is SEHNR, CDR2 FQNEAQ, per germline (reference sequence). Only in-frame clones appear in the TCRdb table, and some are missing; sequencing was by immunoSEQ multiplex PCR. The table includes 60,000 or so clones, 82% detected once. This sample was included in a study of OX40 agonist ivuxolimab in advanced cancers. Turning to the study itself: Ivuxolimab, an antibody that agonizes OX40 (CD134), was administered to the patients.

The source was CD4+ or CD8+ T cells sorted from blood, collected in a trial of the OX40 agonist ivuxolimab. The V and J genes are TRBV7-9 and TRBJ2-1; 8 bases line up with TRBD1. The origin of this receptor is an adult with an advanced solid tumor such as melanoma, head and neck, liver or kidney cancer. The chain's CDR3 is CASSQGRTGKYNEQFF. As DNA, the CDR3 is TGTGCCAGCAGCCAGGGGCGGACAGGGAAATACAATGAGCAGTTCTTC.